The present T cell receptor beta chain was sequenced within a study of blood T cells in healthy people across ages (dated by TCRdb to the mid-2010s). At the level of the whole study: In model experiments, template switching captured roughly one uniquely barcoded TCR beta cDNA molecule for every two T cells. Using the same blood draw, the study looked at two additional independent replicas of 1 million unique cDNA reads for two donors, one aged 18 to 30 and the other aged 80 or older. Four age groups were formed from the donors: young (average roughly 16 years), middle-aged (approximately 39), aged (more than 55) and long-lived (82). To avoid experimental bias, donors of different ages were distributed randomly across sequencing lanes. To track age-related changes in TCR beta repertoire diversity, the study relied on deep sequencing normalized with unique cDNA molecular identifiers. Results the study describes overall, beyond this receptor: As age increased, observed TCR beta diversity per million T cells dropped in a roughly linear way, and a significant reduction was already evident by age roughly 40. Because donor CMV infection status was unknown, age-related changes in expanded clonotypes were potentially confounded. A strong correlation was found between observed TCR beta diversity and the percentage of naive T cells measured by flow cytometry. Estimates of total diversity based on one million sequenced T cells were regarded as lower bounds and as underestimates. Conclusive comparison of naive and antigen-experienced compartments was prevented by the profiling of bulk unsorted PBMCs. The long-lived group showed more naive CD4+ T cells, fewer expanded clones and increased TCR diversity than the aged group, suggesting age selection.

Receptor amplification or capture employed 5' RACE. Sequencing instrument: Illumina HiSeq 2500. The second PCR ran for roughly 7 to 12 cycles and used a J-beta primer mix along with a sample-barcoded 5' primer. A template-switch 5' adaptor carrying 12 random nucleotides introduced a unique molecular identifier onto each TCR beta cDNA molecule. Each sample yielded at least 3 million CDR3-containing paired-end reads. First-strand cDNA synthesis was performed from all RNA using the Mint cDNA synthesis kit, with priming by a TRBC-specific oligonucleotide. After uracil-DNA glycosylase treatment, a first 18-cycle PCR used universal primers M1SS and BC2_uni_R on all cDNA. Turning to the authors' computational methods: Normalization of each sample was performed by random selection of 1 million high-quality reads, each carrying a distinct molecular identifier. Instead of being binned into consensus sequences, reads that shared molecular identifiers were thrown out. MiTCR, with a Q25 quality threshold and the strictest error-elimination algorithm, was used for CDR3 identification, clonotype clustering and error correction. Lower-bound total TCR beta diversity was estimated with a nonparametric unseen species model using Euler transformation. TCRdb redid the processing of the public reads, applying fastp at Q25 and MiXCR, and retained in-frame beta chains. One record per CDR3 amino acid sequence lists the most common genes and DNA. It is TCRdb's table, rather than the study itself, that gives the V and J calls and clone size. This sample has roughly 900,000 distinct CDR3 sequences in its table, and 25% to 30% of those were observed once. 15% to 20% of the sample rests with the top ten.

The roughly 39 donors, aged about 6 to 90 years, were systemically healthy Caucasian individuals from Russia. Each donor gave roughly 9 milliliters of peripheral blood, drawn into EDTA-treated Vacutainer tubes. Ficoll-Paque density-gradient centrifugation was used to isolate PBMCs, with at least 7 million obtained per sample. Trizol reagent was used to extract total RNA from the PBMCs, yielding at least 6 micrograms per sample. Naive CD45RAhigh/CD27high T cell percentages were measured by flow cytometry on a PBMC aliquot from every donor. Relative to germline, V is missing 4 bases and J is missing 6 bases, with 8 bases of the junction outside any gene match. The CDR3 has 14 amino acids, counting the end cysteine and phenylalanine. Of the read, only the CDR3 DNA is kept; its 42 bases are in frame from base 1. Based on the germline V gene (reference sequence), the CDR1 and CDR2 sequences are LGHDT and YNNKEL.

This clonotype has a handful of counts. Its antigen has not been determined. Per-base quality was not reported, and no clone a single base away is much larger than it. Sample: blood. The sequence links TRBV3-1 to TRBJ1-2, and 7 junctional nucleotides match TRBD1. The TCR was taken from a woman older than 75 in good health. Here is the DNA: TGTGCCAGCAGCCGTTCAGGGGGGCGCGATGGCTACACCTTC. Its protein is CASSRSGGRDGYTF.